These T cell receptor beta chains were read from a single sample in a study of T cell clones after liver transplantation. Profiled with immunoSEQ multiplex PCR; TCRdb holds only in-frame clones, not every one. Of some 120,000 clones detected, less than 95% appear once; the ten largest clones hold 0.8% to 0.9%. This sample comprised CD4+ T cells from blood, obtained 12 months after liver transplant. These receptors were obtained from a human patient who received a liver transplant. A share of the T cells may be of graft donor origin. The CDR3 runs from the conserved cysteine through the conserved F or W. The order of the fields is clone size, V gene, D gene, J gene, CDR3 protein, CDR3 DNA. A D gene is named only where the DNA matches it firmly. The size entry is marked missing in some rows and otherwise reads once, few, many or a size class.

few	TRBV30	-	TRBJ2-5	CAWRLLGTQYF	TGTGCCTGGCGCCTACTAGGGACCCAGTACTTC
-	TRBV6-5	-	TRBJ1-2	CASSYSSGGYTF	TGTGCCAGCAGTTACTCGTCTGGCGGCTACACCTTC
-	TRBV5-1	-	TRBJ1-2	CASSLEANFYGYTF	TGCGCCAGCAGCTTGGAGGCAAATTTCTATGGCTACACCTTC
-	TRBV13	-	TRBJ2-1	CASSFSFRVGGGNEQFF	TGTGCCAGCAGCTTTAGTTTCCGGGTTGGAGGCGGGAATGAGCAGTTCTTC
-	TRBV14	TRBD1	TRBJ1-1	CASSPDRGLYTEAFF	TGTGCCAGCAGCCCCGACAGGGGGCTTTACACTGAAGCTTTCTTT
-	TRBV5-1	TRBD2	TRBJ2-3	CASSLRTSGRAGSDTQYF	TGCGCCAGCAGCTTGAGGACTAGCGGGAGGGCCGGTTCAGATACGCAGTATTTT
-	TRBV18	-	TRBJ2-3	CASRPGTDTQYF	TGTGCCAGCCGCCCCGGCACAGATACGCAGTATTTT
-	TRBV19	TRBD2	TRBJ2-7	CASSIAAGASEQYF	TGTGCCAGTAGTATAGCTGCGGGAGCTTCCGAGCAGTACTTC
-	TRBV5-1	-	TRBJ2-7	CASSLDTAYEQYF	TGCGCCAGCAGCTTGGACACGGCCTACGAGCAGTACTTC
once	TRBV28	TRBD2	TRBJ2-7	CASSLSPSAASGYSYEQYF	TGTGCCAGCAGTTTATCCCCTTCCGCCGCTAGCGGTTACTCCTACGAGCAGTACTTC
few	TRBV5-1	-	TRBJ1-1	CASSLQMNTEAFF	TGCGCCAGCAGCTTGCAAATGAACACTGAAGCTTTCTTT
-	TRBV21-1	-	TRBJ2-3	CASSKGGKGTQYF	TGTGCCAGCAGCAAAGGGGGGAAGGGCACGCAGTATTTT
once	TRBV21-1	-	TRBJ2-6	CASSNDRAWANVLTF	TGTGCCAGCAGCAACGACAGGGCCTGGGCCAACGTCCTGACTTTC
-	TRBV5-1	-	TRBJ2-2	CASSLGTTGELFF	TGCGCCAGCAGCTTGGGGACAACCGGGGAGCTGTTTTTT
-	TRBV2	-	TRBJ1-1	CASRMNTEAFF	TGTGCCAGCAGGATGAACACTGAAGCTTTCTTT
-	TRBV7-2	TRBD2	TRBJ2-3	CATGTAGGDTQYF	TGTGCCACCGGCACGGCGGGAGGGGATACGCAGTATTTT
-	TRBV14	TRBD1	TRBJ2-1	CASSQTDRGTIYNEQFF	TGTGCCAGCAGCCAGACAGACAGGGGTACGATATACAATGAGCAGTTCTTC
-	TRBV7-8	-	TRBJ1-1	CASSLEVGYTEAFF	TGTGCCAGCAGCTTAGAAGTGGGCTATACTGAAGCTTTCTTT
-	TRBV5-1	TRBD2	TRBJ2-1	CASSARTSGNEQFF	TGCGCCAGCAGTGCGCGGACTAGCGGGAACGAGCAGTTCTTC
-	TRBV7-9	TRBD1	TRBJ2-5	CASSLGDRGKETQYF	TGTGCCAGCAGCTTAGGGGACAGGGGAAAAGAGACCCAGTACTTC
-	TRBV2	-	TRBJ2-5	CASSEGSYGSGETQYF	TGTGCCAGCAGTGAAGGGTCCTACGGGAGTGGAGAGACCCAGTACTTC
-	TRBV18	-	TRBJ2-2	CASSPLETGELFF	TGTGCCAGCTCACCGCTAGAAACCGGGGAGCTGTTTTTT
-	TRBV7-2	-	TRBJ2-7	CASSPAWSSYEQYF	TGTGCCAGCAGCCCCGCATGGAGCTCCTACGAGCAGTACTTC
-	TRBV19	-	TRBJ2-5	CASSIVGDSLETQYF	TGTGCCAGTAGTATAGTAGGCGACAGTTTGGAGACCCAGTACTTC
-	TRBV19	TRBD1	TRBJ2-3	CASSIGTGPPDTQYF	TGTGCCAGTAGTATAGGGACAGGACCCCCCGATACGCAGTATTTT
-	TRBV6-5	-	TRBJ2-7	CASSFGVVQASYEQYF	TGTGCCAGCAGTTTCGGTGTGGTACAGGCCTCCTACGAGCAGTACTTC
-	TRBV19	-	TRBJ1-5	CASSVRTAQPQHF	TGTGCCAGTAGTGTTAGAACCGCTCAGCCCCAGCATTTT
-	TRBV7-2	-	TRBJ2-6	CASSLSYGASGANVLTF	TGTGCCAGCAGCTTGTCCTACGGGGCCTCTGGGGCCAACGTCCTGACTTTC
once	TRBV9	TRBD2	TRBJ2-1	CASSVVMGLAGGTPQEQFF	TGTGCCAGCAGCGTAGTGATGGGACTAGCGGGAGGTACACCACAAGAGCAGTTCTTC
-	TRBV29-1	-	TRBJ1-1	CSPRYGTEAFF	TGCAGCCCCCGATATGGGACTGAAGCTTTCTTT
-	TRBV11-1	-	TRBJ2-7	CASSLGQPRKEQYF	TGTGCCAGCAGCCTAGGACAGCCTAGGAAGGAGCAGTACTTC
-	TRBV27	-	TRBJ1-4	CASSTSFNEKLFF	TGTGCCAGCAGTACAAGTTTTAATGAAAAACTGTTTTTT
-	TRBV15	-	TRBJ2-3	CATSPGGSENTQYF	TGTGCCACCAGCCCGGGGGGCTCGGAAAATACGCAGTATTTT
-	TRBV28	-	TRBJ2-7	CASSSPPGEQYF	TGTGCCAGCAGTTCACCTCCGGGCGAGCAGTACTTC
-	TRBV5-5	-	TRBJ2-2	CASSLRVNDAGELFF	TGTGCCAGCAGCTTGAGGGTAAACGACGCCGGGGAGCTGTTTTTT
-	TRBV11-3	-	TRBJ1-2	CASSARFGYGYTF	TGTGCCAGCAGCGCCAGATTTGGCTATGGCTACACCTTC
-	TRBV20-1	TRBD2	TRBJ2-5	CSATPGGTQYF	TGCAGTGCCACCCCGGGAGGGACCCAGTACTTC
-	TRBV9	-	TRBJ1-1	CASSVVAAPNTEAFF	TGTGCCAGCAGCGTAGTTGCAGCCCCGAACACTGAAGCTTTCTTT
-	TRBV7-2	TRBD1	TRBJ1-2	CASSSLGQGGYTF	TGTGCCAGCAGCTCCTTGGGACAGGGAGGCTACACCTTC
-	TRBV2	-	TRBJ2-2	CASSETSGELFF	TGTGCCAGCAGTGAAACTTCCGGGGAGCTGTTTTTT